The rows below give T cell receptor beta chains drawn from one sample of a study of human CD8 memory T cell subsets. No DNA is given; TCRdb re-called the 5' RACE reads and lists each CDR3 protein once. The sample totals about 10,000 distinct CDR3 sequences. Source material: CD8+ T cells from PBMCs. The receptors originated from a human donor in good health. Both conserved end residues are part of each CDR3.

V	J	CDR3
TRBV7-3	TRBJ2-1	CASSLSGGSDEQFF
TRBV27	TRBJ1-2	CASRPRTGNYGYTF
TRBV14	TRBJ2-1	CASSQDLVPGGSKYEQFF
TRBV11-2	TRBJ2-3	CASSLHRGQGTDTQYF
TRBV21-1	TRBJ2-7	CASSKGGGRPPYEQYF
TRBV5-1	TRBJ2-3	CASSLSRGADTQYF
TRBV27	TRBJ1-1	CASSPRQGARTEAFF
TRBV12-3/TRBV12-4	TRBJ2-3	CASSLPEGTGLGTDTQYF
TRBV20-1	TRBJ2-2	CSARDPGQYTGELFF
TRBV19	TRBJ2-4	CATILGQAQYF
TRBV4-1	TRBJ1-2	CASSLTWTVRNYGYTF
TRBV30	TRBJ1-1	CAWSVPGPEAFF
TRBV2	TRBJ2-1	CASSPRDRGPGEQFF
TRBV5-4	TRBJ1-1	CASSLSGTGTEAFF
TRBV3-1	TRBJ2-2	CASSSGTGGAGELFF
TRBV7-9	TRBJ2-5	CASSISGEETQYF